This T cell receptor (beta chain) was sequenced in a study of regulatory T cells in long-lasting Graves disease. Library construction for TCR beta used iRepertoire HTBI primers and Arm-PCR of CDR3 regions. TCRdb reanalysed the multiplex PCR reads using MiXCR and keeps one entry per CDR3 protein. The sample yields hundreds of thousands of distinct CDR3 sequences, approximately 15% seen once. V was pared by 5 bases and J by 7 bases, with 10 bases of the junction left unmatched. The CDR3 is made up of 16 amino acids. Germline V gives CDR1 MNHEY, CDR2 SMNVEV (reference sequence). Sample time point: newly diagnosed GD, antithyroid drugs for less than 3 months. The TCR library was made from RNA extracted from PBMCs. The sample was also linked to a second study, of T cells in Graves' hyperthyroidism and ophthalmopathy.

The rearrangement links TRBV27 to TRBJ2-3; 12 bases line up with TRBD2. This sequence originates from a man aged 35-49 years with Graves disease. The specimen was peripheral blood mononuclear cells (PBMCs), collected at new diagnosis, from a patient treated with antithyroid drugs. The CDR3 nucleotides read TGTGCCAGCAGTACTAGACTAGCGGGGGCCCGTAATACGCAGTATTTT. It is translated as CASSTRLAGARNTQYF.